The rows below give T cell receptor beta chains drawn from one sample of a study of OX40 agonist ivuxolimab in advanced cancers. Some clones are missing from TCRdb's copy, which holds only in-frame ones; the method was immunoSEQ multiplex PCR. The sample yields about 43,000 clones, 75% to 85% seen once. The material was CD4+ or CD8+ T cells sorted from blood, obtained in a trial of the OX40 agonist ivuxolimab. These receptors were obtained from an adult with an advanced solid tumor such as melanoma, head and neck, liver or kidney cancer. Each CDR3 is given with its conserved first and last residue. The D gene is left open where the match is weak. Some rows have no size entry. The others give once, few or many, or a class for an expanded clone.

size	V	J	D	CDR3	DNA
-	TRBV7-2	TRBJ1-2	-	CASSLAQASSSGYTF	TGTGCCAGCAGCTTAGCCCAAGCCTCCTCTAGTGGCTACACCTTC
-	TRBV7-9	TRBJ2-2	-	CASRDRSNTGELFF	TGTGCCAGCAGGGACAGATCCAACACCGGGGAGCTGTTTTTT
-	TRBV19	TRBJ1-6	TRBD1	CASRPQGVNSPLHF	TGTGCCAGTAGGCCACAGGGGGTTAATTCACCCCTCCACTTT
-	TRBV5-4	TRBJ2-3	-	CASSLEFPLGGTQYF	TGTGCCAGCAGCTTGGAGTTCCCACTAGGCGGGACGCAGTATTTT
few	TRBV2	TRBJ2-7	TRBD2	CASSSLAGVYEQYF	TGTGCCAGCAGTTCCCTAGCGGGAGTGTACGAGCAGTACTTC
-	TRBV7-9	TRBJ2-3	TRBD1	CASSYGTDTDTQYF	TGTGCCAGCAGCTACGGGACAGACACAGATACGCAGTATTTT
-	TRBV11-3	TRBJ2-1	-	CASSALQVNYNEQFF	TGTGCCAGCAGCGCACTACAGGTAAACTACAATGAGCAGTTCTTC
-	TRBV25-1	TRBJ2-7	-	CASSEPGERTYEQYF	TGTGCCAGCAGTGAACCGGGAGAGAGGACCTACGAGCAGTACTTC
-	TRBV6-5	TRBJ1-3	-	CASSYSGRTGNTIYF	TGTGCCAGCAGTTACTCCGGCAGGACTGGAAACACCATATATTTT
-	TRBV2	TRBJ2-4	-	CASSEALFGGAKNIQYF	TGTGCCAGCAGTGAAGCGCTTTTTGGGGGTGCCAAAAACATTCAGTACTTC
-	TRBV27	TRBJ1-2	-	CASSRHDTNLYGYTF	TGTGCCAGCAGCCGACACGACACAAACCTCTATGGCTACACCTTC
-	TRBV10-3	TRBJ2-1	-	CAIKRTENEQFF	TGTGCCATCAAGAGGACAGAAAATGAGCAGTTCTTC
-	TRBV27	TRBJ1-6	-	CASRGVERNSPLHF	TGTGCCAGCAGGGGGGTAGAGAGAAATTCACCCCTCCACTTT
once	TRBV4-3	TRBJ2-6	-	CASSQDRGANVLTF	TGCGCCAGCAGCCAAGATCGGGGGGCCAACGTCCTGACTTTC
-	TRBV18	TRBJ2-1	TRBD1	CASSQTGTGSAREQFF	TGTGCCAGCTCACAGACCGGGACAGGGAGTGCTCGCGAGCAGTTCTTC
once	TRBV4-3	TRBJ2-3	TRBD2	CASSQDSQRGAGFTDTQYF	TGCGCCAGCAGCCAAGATTCCCAGCGGGGGGCCGGTTTCACAGATACGCAGTATTTT
few	TRBV4-1	TRBJ1-2	-	CASSQGVRNYGYTF	TGCGCCAGCAGCCAAGGGGTCCGTAACTATGGCTACACCTTC
-	TRBV14	TRBJ2-5	-	CASSQDGNMREQYF	TGTGCCAGCAGCCAAGATGGGAACATGAGGGAGCAGTACTTC
few	TRBV5-1	TRBJ1-1	-	CASRQQLMNTEAFF	TGCGCCAGCCGACAACAATTAATGAACACTGAAGCTTTCTTT
-	TRBV19	TRBJ1-1	-	CASSRGGNTEAFF	TGTGCCAGTTCCCGAGGGGGGAACACTGAAGCTTTCTTT
-	TRBV6-5	TRBJ1-1	-	CASSYDRQNTEAFF	TGTGCCAGCAGTTACGACAGACAGAACACTGAAGCTTTCTTT
-	TRBV27	TRBJ2-7	TRBD2	CASTPHGSSGGKYEQYF	TGTGCCAGCACCCCTCACGGAAGTAGCGGGGGGAAGTACGAGCAGTACTTC
-	TRBV10-2	TRBJ1-6	-	CASSEAPPGVGSSYNSPLHF	TGCGCCAGCAGTGAGGCCCCCCCGGGTGTGGGAAGCTCCTATAATTCACCCCTCCACTTT
-	TRBV28	TRBJ2-3	TRBD1	CASSSGTGTSTDTQYF	TGTGCCAGCAGTTCGGGGACAGGGACGAGCACAGATACGCAGTATTTT
-	TRBV5-4	TRBJ2-5	-	CASSLVGGETQYF	TGTGCCAGCAGCTTGGTTGGCGGGGAGACCCAGTACTTC
few	TRBV4-3	TRBJ2-2	-	CASSQDRGLGTGELFF	TGCGCCAGCAGCCAAGATCGGGGTTTGGGGACCGGGGAGCTGTTTTTT
-	TRBV18	TRBJ2-7	-	CASSPSVSSYEQYF	TGTGCCAGCTCACCGTCTGTTAGCTCCTACGAGCAGTACTTC
few	TRBV12-5	TRBJ2-3	-	CASGGDRHIPDTQYF	TGTGCTAGTGGTGGAGACAGACATATCCCAGATACGCAGTATTTT
-	TRBV15	TRBJ1-1	-	CATSREGPIGAFF	TGTGCCACCAGCAGAGAGGGGCCTATAGGCGCTTTCTTT
once	TRBV7-2	TRBJ2-5	-	CASSLGGGGETQYF	TGTGCCAGCAGCTTAGGAGGGGGAGGAGAGACCCAGTACTTC
-	TRBV7-2	TRBJ2-2	-	CASSFAPPGELFF	TGTGCCAGCAGCTTCGCTCCCCCCGGGGAGCTGTTTTTT
-	TRBV10-1	TRBJ1-2	TRBD1	CASSATGGRGYTF	TGCGCCAGCAGTGCTACAGGGGGCCGCGGCTACACCTTC
-	TRBV7-2	TRBJ2-2	TRBD2	CASSRSGRGTGELFF	TGTGCCAGCAGCCGTAGCGGGAGAGGCACCGGGGAGCTGTTTTTT
-	TRBV7-2	TRBJ2-5	-	CASSSRYQETQYF	TGTGCCAGCAGCTCCCGGTACCAAGAGACCCAGTACTTC
-	TRBV27	TRBJ1-6	TRBD1	CASSPGTASPLHF	TGTGCCAGCAGTCCGGGGACAGCCTCACCCCTCCACTTT
once	TRBV7-9	TRBJ2-3	-	CASSIDGASTDTQYF	TGTGCCAGCAGCATCGACGGAGCTAGCACAGATACGCAGTATTTT
-	TRBV7-6	TRBJ1-5	-	CASRPRNSNQPQHF	TGTGCCAGCAGACCCAGGAATAGCAATCAGCCCCAGCATTTT
few	TRBV10-3	TRBJ1-1	TRBD1	CAISAQGSMNTEAFF	TGTGCCATCAGTGCACAGGGGAGCATGAACACTGAAGCTTTCTTT